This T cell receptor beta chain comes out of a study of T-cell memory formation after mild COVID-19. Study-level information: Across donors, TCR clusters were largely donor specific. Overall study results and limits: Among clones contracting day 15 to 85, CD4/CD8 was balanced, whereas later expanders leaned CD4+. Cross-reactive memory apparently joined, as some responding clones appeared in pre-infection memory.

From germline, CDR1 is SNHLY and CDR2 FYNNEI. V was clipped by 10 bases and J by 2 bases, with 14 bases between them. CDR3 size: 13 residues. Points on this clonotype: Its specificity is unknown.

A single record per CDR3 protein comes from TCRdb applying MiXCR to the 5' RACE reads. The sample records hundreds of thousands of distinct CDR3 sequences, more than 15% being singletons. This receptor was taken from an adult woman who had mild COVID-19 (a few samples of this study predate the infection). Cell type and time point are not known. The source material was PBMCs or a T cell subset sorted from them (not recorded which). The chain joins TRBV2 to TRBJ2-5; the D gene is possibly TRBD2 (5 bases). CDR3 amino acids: CATRTGSQETQYF. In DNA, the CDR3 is TGTGCCACCAGGACGGGGTCTCAAGAGACCCAGTACTTC.